This T cell receptor beta chain originates from a study of shared clonotypes between healthy human individuals. CDR1 MGHRA and CDR2 YSYEKL come from the germline V gene. The CDR3 length is 16 residues. V lost 6 bases, J lost 2 bases, and 9 bases stayed unmatched. In the case of this clone: Its target is not known.

Measured with immunoSEQ multiplex PCR; TCRdb has only the in-frame clones, and not every one. The sample holds approximately 1.4 million clones; nearly 99% are singletons and the top ten take around 0.47%. General study points: Larger richness was generally estimated for naive than memory subsets.

The V and J genes are TRBV4-1 and TRBJ2-7, with 11 positions matching TRBD1. The sequence came from a man aged 25-45 years in good health. The specimen sequenced was naive CD4+ T cells sorted from blood. Subset defined: CD45RA+ positively selected. The CDR3 DNA reads TGCGCCAGCAGTACCGGGGAGGGACAGGGGGCCTACGAGCAGTACTTC. It translates to CASSTGEGQGAYEQYF.